This T cell receptor beta chain was identified in a study of shared clonotypes between healthy human individuals. About the research overall: A couple of female and three male donors aged 18 to 49 were enrolled. CD8 memory received one plate per donor, CD8 naive two, CD4 memory three and CD4 naive three. Study-wide results and limits: Non-shared clonotypes had lower generation probabilities than clonotypes shared by all four sorted-subset donors.

The authors distributed each subset's genomic DNA evenly over several immunoSEQ plates. TCRdb keeps only in-frame clones here, not all; method: immunoSEQ multiplex PCR. Of about 680,000 clones in the sample, 92% were seen once. Turning to this clone: Its antigen is still unknown.

CDR3 length equals 14 residues. V lost 5 bases and J 4 bases, leaving 11 bases between the germline ends. Germline lookup yields CDR1 SGHAT and CDR2 FQNNGV. Naive-designated CD8 cells lacked CD45RO, were positively enriched for CCR7, and omitted terminally differentiated effector memory CD45RA+ cells. This clonotype was sampled from a man aged 30-40 years in good health. This chain uses TRBV11-2 with TRBJ2-2, with a weak D call TRBD1 (5 bases). The sequenced sample consisted of naive CD8+ T cells sorted from blood. In DNA form, the CDR3 reads TGTGCCAGCAGCCTCCTTACAGGCACCGGGGAGCTGTTTTTT. Residues: CASSLLTGTGELFF.